The 24 T cell receptor beta chains given below trace back to one sample, sequenced in a study of blood T cell repertoires in COVID-19. Libraries were prepared by immunoSEQ multiplex PCR; TCRdb keeps only in-frame clonotypes and omits some of them. This table holds 150,000 to 180,000 clones, 84% found once. The specimen was peripheral blood. These receptor sequences come from a woman aged 50 to 60 with acute or convalescent COVID-19.

This chain links TRBV9 with TRBJ2-3; 8 bases agree with TRBD2. Germline trimming cut 2 bases from V and 0 bases from J; bases unmatched to any gene: 5. Germline V gives CDR1 SGDLS, CDR2 YYNGEE. The CDR3 has 16 amino acids. CDR3 coding DNA: TGTGCCAGCAGCGTTCGGGGGGGTGACAGCACAGATACGCAGTATTTT. This codes for CASSVRGGDSTDTQYF.

This chain connects TRBV20-1 to TRBJ1-1, with D unclear. V lost 6 bases to trimming and J lost 3 bases, with 8 bases between them. Germline V gene sequence: CDR1 DFQATT, CDR2 SNEGSKA (reference sequence). CDR3 length: 11 residues. CDR3 in DNA: TGCAGTGCCGAGAGGGACACTGAAGCTTTCTTT. Protein sequence: CSAERDTEAFF.

This clone was detected only once. The chain is built from TRBV2 and TRBJ1-1, with 8 bases that match TRBD1. Looked up from germline, CDR1 is SNHLY and CDR2 is FYNNEI. The CDR3 is made up of 14 amino acids. V lost 5 bases, J lost 1 base, and 3 bases stayed unmatched. CDR3 loop: CASSLGQGNTEAFF. CDR3 bases: TGTGCCAGCAGTTTAGGACAGGGGAACACTGAAGCTTTCTTT.

The CDR3 protein is CASRKGDTLNTEAFF. DNA for the CDR3: TGTGCCAGCAGGAAAGGGGACACCCTGAACACTGAAGCTTTCTTT. The V call is TRBV28, the J call TRBJ1-1; tentatively, D is TRBD1 (6 bases). Germline CDR1 and CDR2: MDHEN and SYDVKM. This CDR3 is built from 15 residues. V lost 6 bases, J lost 0 bases, and 14 bases lay in between.

The chain is built from TRBV11-1 and TRBJ2-5; 10 bases fit TRBD2. This CDR3 is 16 amino acids long. V was pared by 5 bases and J by 5 bases, with 11 bases of the junction left unmatched. Germline V CDR1 and CDR2: SGHAT, FQDESV (reference sequence). The CDR3 protein is CASSEGGLAAIETQYF. CDR3 in DNA: TGTGCCAGCAGCGAGGGTGGACTAGCGGCGATCGAGACCCAGTACTTC.

The chain has TRBV6-6 and TRBJ1-5; D uncertain. The germline V and J ends were trimmed by 2 bases and 6 bases, with 11 bases remaining between them. Germline lookup yields CDR1 MNHNY and CDR2 SVGAGI (reference sequence). The length of the CDR3 is 14 residues. The CDR3 here is CASSYPEIGQPQHF. The DNA of the CDR3 is TGTGCCAGCAGTTACCCCGAGATCGGTCAGCCCCAGCATTTT.

This chain links TRBV6-6 with TRBJ2-7; 10 positions match TRBD2. CDR3 size: 14 residues. Germline-derived CDR1 and CDR2 are MNHNY and SVGAGI (reference sequence). V shed 5 bases and J 2 bases; nucleotides not matched to a gene: 3. The CDR3: CASSKTSGPYEQYF. The CDR3 DNA sequence: TGTGCCAGCAGTAAGACTAGCGGGCCCTACGAGCAGTACTTC.

The chain couples TRBV4-2 to TRBJ2-3; 8 positions agree with TRBD2. The V segment lost 3 bases and the J segment 2 bases; nucleotides outside the gene matches: 7. The CDR3 extends over 16 amino acids. Germline V gene lookup returns CDR1 LGHNA and CDR2 YNFKEQ. The CDR3 is CASSQTWRGDTDTQYF. The CDR3 DNA sequence: TGTGCCAGCAGCCAGACTTGGCGGGGGGACACAGATACGCAGTATTTT.

The chain couples TRBV14 to TRBJ2-1; 10 bases align to TRBD2. V lost 4 bases and J lost 8; bases outside the gene matches: 8. This CDR3 contains 15 residues. Per germline, CDR1 SGHDN and CDR2 FVKESK. The CDR3 bases are TGTGCCAGCAGCCTACTAGCGGGATATCCTCATGAGCAGTTCTTC. Amino acids: CASSLLAGYPHEQFF.

The chain is built from TRBV12-5 and TRBJ1-3, with a tentative D call TRBD1 (5 bases). Per germline, CDR1 LGHNT and CDR2 FRNRAP. The CDR3 is 18 amino acids. The germline V and J ends were trimmed by 0 bases and 2 bases, with 17 bases remaining between them. The CDR3 reads CASGLVQKSGAPGNTIYF. CDR3 coding DNA: TGTGCTAGTGGTTTGGTACAAAAAAGTGGGGCTCCTGGAAACACCATATATTTT.

The J gene is TRBJ2-5, the V gene TRBV5-8; possibly TRBD1 for D (6 bases). The germline gives CDR1 SGHTS, CDR2 YDEGEE. The V end was cut by 4 bases, the J end by 1 base, with 17 bases between. The CDR3 spans 16 residues. The CDR3 nucleotides read TGTGCCAGCAGCAGACTAACGACAGGACTCCAAGAGACCCAGTACTTC. Protein sequence: CASSRLTTGLQETQYF.

The V gene is TRBV6-2 or TRBV6-3, the J gene TRBJ1-6; D gene unclear. Trimming took 6 bases from V and 0 from J, leaving 9 bases between them. The CDR3 loop spans 15 amino acids. Per germline, CDR1 MNHEY and CDR2 SVGEGT. This CDR3 reads CASRYRHSYNSPLHF. CDR3 bases: TGTGCCAGCAGGTACCGACACTCCTATAATTCACCCCTCCACTTT.

The rearrangement links TRBV7-3 to TRBJ2-1, with D possibly being TRBD2 (5 bases). V lost 5 bases and J lost 9, with 23 bases in between. The CDR3 loop spans 16 amino acids. Per the germline V gene, CDR1 is SGHTA and CDR2 is FQGTGA. For the CDR3, the DNA is TGTGCCAGCAGCGATAACCCCCTGGTCAGCGGTAGTGAGCAGTTCTTC. Amino acids: CASSDNPLVSGSEQFF.

The chain uses TRBV10-3 and TRBJ2-3; 7 bases are shared with TRBD2. V gave up 5 bases and J gave up 5 bases; unmatched junction bases: 7. Germline V gene data show CDR1 as ENHRY and CDR2 as SYGVKD. CDR3 size: 14 residues. CDR3 loop: CAISTSGMGDTQYF. The CDR3 DNA sequence: TGTGCCATCAGTACGAGCGGGATGGGAGATACGCAGTATTTT.

This clone showed up just a few times. The chain has TRBV5-1 and TRBJ2-3; 9 bases align to TRBD2. The CDR3 sequence is 16 residues long. Looked up from germline, CDR1 is SGHRS and CDR2 is YFSETQ. The junction had 5 bases not matched to a gene; V was cut back by 3 bases and J by 0 bases. The CDR3 sequence: CASSSLTSGSTDTQYF. CDR3 nucleotides: TGCGCCAGCAGCTCGCTGACTAGCGGAAGCACAGATACGCAGTATTTT.

V and J are TRBV19 and TRBJ1-5; 7 bases fit TRBD1. The CDR3 is made up of 17 amino acids. V was pared by 0 bases and J by 0 bases, with 5 bases of the junction left unmatched. Germline V gene data show CDR1 as LNHDA and CDR2 as SQIVND (reference sequence). The CDR3 DNA sequence: TGTGCCAGTAGTATAGAGGGGACAGCTTATAGCAATCAGCCCCAGCATTTT. Its protein is CASSIEGTAYSNQPQHF.

The chain has TRBV4-3 and TRBJ1-6, with TRBD1 matching over 8 bases. The CDR3 is made up of 17 amino acids. Germline V gives CDR1 LGHNA, CDR2 YSLEER. Trimming cost V 1 base and J 8 bases; bases outside gene matches: 10. CDR3: CASSQGPDRGGDSPLHF. The CDR3 region has the DNA TGCGCCAGCAGCCAAGGCCCCGACAGGGGTGGGGATTCACCCCTCCACTTT.

Here the CDR3 DNA reads TGTGCCAGCAGCTTGATCGCAGGGGGGTCCACTGAAGCTTTCTTT. This sequence encodes CASSLIAGGSTEAFF. The chain combines TRBV5-4 with TRBJ1-1; 7 nucleotides line up with TRBD1. The CDR3 covers 15 residues. Trimming cost V 1 base and J 4 bases; bases outside gene matches: 7. Germline V gene data show CDR1 as SGHNT and CDR2 as YYREEE (reference sequence).

V usage is TRBV28 and J usage is TRBJ1-2; a possible D gene is TRBD1 (5 bases). The germline gives CDR1 MDHEN, CDR2 SYDVKM. CDR3 length equals 13 residues. V lost 2 bases to trimming and J lost 2 bases, with 6 bases between them. The CDR3 DNA is TGTGCCAGCAGTTTACCAGGGAACTATGGCTACACCTTC. It encodes CASSLPGNYGYTF.

This chain connects TRBV27 to TRBJ1-3, with 9 bases aligning to TRBD1. CDR1 is MNHEY, CDR2 SMNVEV, per germline (reference sequence). V was clipped by 5 bases and J by 1 base; unmatched bases: 9. This CDR3 has 17 residues. The CDR3 sequence is CASSPGQGFWSGNTIYF. Here the CDR3 DNA reads TGTGCCAGCAGTCCCGGACAGGGGTTTTGGTCTGGAAACACCATATATTTT.

The chain combines TRBV12-3 or TRBV12-4 with TRBJ1-2; unclear D gene. The ends were cut back, 8 bases at V and 7 bases at J, with 14 bases in the middle. The CDR3 has 12 residues. As DNA, the CDR3 is TGTGCCAGCCGCGAGGGTGAGGGTGGCTACACCTTC. It codes for CASREGEGGYTF.

V usage is TRBV15 and J usage is TRBJ1-2; 8 nucleotides line up with TRBD1. Germline CDR1 LNHNV, CDR2 YYDKDF (reference sequence). The V segment lost 0 bases and the J segment 6 bases; nucleotides outside the gene matches: 12. CDR3 length: 17 residues. The DNA of the CDR3 is TGTGCCACCAGCAGAGATCCGGGACAGGTCTTTCCGAATGGCTACACCTTC. Translated, it gives CATSRDPGQVFPNGYTF.

This clone has only a few counts. The genes are TRBV2 and TRBJ1-6; 11 bases agree with TRBD1. Trimming cost V 9 bases and J 9 bases; bases outside gene matches: 7. The CDR3 is 14 amino acids. Germline V lookup: CDR1 SNHLY, CDR2 FYNNEI. The chain's CDR3 is CASLPGQGGSPLHF. The CDR3 nucleotides read TGTGCCAGTTTGCCGGGACAGGGGGGTTCACCCCTCCACTTT.

This clone has a single count. The gene calls are TRBV6-2 or TRBV6-3 and TRBJ2-7; 10 bases are a match to TRBD2. CDR1 is MNHEY, CDR2 SVGEGT, per germline. With 5 bases clipped from V and 7 bases from J, the junction kept 8 bases outside the gene matches. This CDR3 contains 14 residues. The CDR3 nucleotides read TGTGCCAGCAGTCTAGCGGGAGCCCCAGGGGAGCAGTACTTC. As protein: CASSLAGAPGEQYF.